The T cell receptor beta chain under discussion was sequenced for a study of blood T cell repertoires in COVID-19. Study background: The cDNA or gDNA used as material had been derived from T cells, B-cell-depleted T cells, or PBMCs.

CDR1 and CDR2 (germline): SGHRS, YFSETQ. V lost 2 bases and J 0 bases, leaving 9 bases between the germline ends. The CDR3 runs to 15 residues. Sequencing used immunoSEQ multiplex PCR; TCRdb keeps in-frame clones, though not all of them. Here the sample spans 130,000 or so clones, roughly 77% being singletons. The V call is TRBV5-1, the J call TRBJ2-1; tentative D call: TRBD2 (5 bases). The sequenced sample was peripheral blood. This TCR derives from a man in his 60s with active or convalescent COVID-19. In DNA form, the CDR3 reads TGCGCCAGCAGCTTCACGGGAAGCTCCTACAATGAGCAGTTCTTC. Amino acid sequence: CASSFTGSSYNEQFF.